This T cell receptor (beta chain) was profiled in a study of cytomegalovirus exposure and HLA in healthy donors. Per the germline V gene, CDR1 is LNHDA and CDR2 is SQIVND (reference sequence). The length of the CDR3 is 15 residues. Trimming removed 6 bases at V and 5 bases at J, with 19 bases between. PCR amplification relied on 60 Vbeta primers (plus 13 Jbeta primers). TCRdb keeps only in-frame clones here, not all; method: immunoSEQ multiplex PCR. This sample has approximately 160,000 clones, with about 80% found just once. This TCR derives from a man aged 18-30 years in good health and CMV-seropositive. Sequences were obtained from PBMCs. The V gene is TRBV19, the J gene TRBJ1-1, with D possibly matching TRBD1 (6 bases). The CDR3 coding sequence is TGTGCCAGTAGACATAGATCTGTAGGGGGTACTGAAGCTTTCTTT. Its protein is CASRHRSVGGTEAFF.